This T cell receptor beta chain appears in the sequencing data of a study of T cell changes during pregnancy in multiple sclerosis. Clones were read by immunoSEQ multiplex PCR, and TCRdb kept only the in-frame ones, dropping some. The sample contains 2,000 to 2,500 clones, around three quarters of which appear only once. CDR3 length equals 17 residues. Between the trimmed V and J ends, which lost 0 bases and 7 bases, there was a span of 21 bases. The germline V gene encodes CDR1 LGHNT and CDR2 FRNRAP. The chain couples TRBV12-5 to TRBJ1-2; D remains unclear. This receptor was taken from a female patient with multiple sclerosis, enrolled in a pregnancy study. Some clones in this sample may be carry-over from other donors' samples. Sequenced: CD4+ T cells from PBMCs (not recorded whether the cells were cultured). The CDR3 region has the DNA TGTGCTAGTGGTTTGGTACTCAGTCCTTCCCCCAGTGGTGGCTACACCTTC. The encoded protein is CASGLVLSPSPSGGYTF.